The next 32 T cell receptor beta chains were all read from a single sample in a study of T cells in localized non-small cell lung cancer. Assay used: immunoSEQ multiplex PCR; TCRdb lists only in-frame clones, some missing. Of about 59,000 clones in the sample, approximately 90% were seen once. The input for sequencing was peripheral blood, taken before any cancer treatment. These receptors all stem from a man aged 40 to 69 with stage I lung adenocarcinoma.

This chain uses TRBV7-2 with TRBJ1-5; no reliable D call. Per germline, CDR1 SGHTA and CDR2 FQGNSA. The germline V and J ends were trimmed by 5 bases and 4 bases, with 6 bases remaining between them. The CDR3 has 12 residues. The CDR3 spells CASSPFNQPQHF. The CDR3 DNA reads as TGTGCCAGCAGCCCATTTAATCAGCCCCAGCATTTT.

This chain uses TRBV7-2 with TRBJ2-1, with 15 bases that match TRBD2. The CDR3 runs to 18 residues. CDR1 and CDR2 (germline): SGHTA, FQGNSA. After removal of 5 bases from V and 2 bases from J, the junction contained 7 bases not matched to a gene. CDR3 in amino acids: CASSPGLAGGSPYNEQFF. Here the CDR3 DNA reads TGTGCCAGCAGCCCAGGACTAGCGGGAGGGTCCCCCTACAATGAGCAGTTCTTC.

The chain combines TRBV9 with TRBJ2-2, with D possibly TRBD2 on 6 matching bases. The CDR3 spans 16 residues. Germline CDR1 and CDR2: SGDLS and YYNGEE. V was cut by 7 bases and J by 3 bases, with 19 bases left in between. The CDR3 sequence is CASEFIRGGDTGELFF. Written as DNA, the CDR3 is TGTGCCAGCGAGTTTATAAGGGGAGGTGACACCGGGGAGCTGTTTTTT.

The chain links TRBV18 to TRBJ2-2, with D perhaps matching TRBD2 (6 bases). The ends were cut back, 0 bases at V and 1 base at J, with 12 bases in the middle. Germline CDR1 and CDR2: KGHSH and LQKENI. This CDR3 is 17 amino acids long. The CDR3 spells CASSPPSAGLNTGELFF. CDR3 sequence (DNA): TGTGCCAGCTCACCACCTTCTGCGGGGCTGAACACCGGGGAGCTGTTTTTT.

The chain employs TRBV19 and TRBJ2-3, with D perhaps matching TRBD1 (6 bases). The length of the CDR3 is 15 residues. V shed 4 bases and J shed 1 base, with 12 bases lying between them. The germline CDR1 and CDR2 sequences are LNHDA and SQIVND (reference sequence). In nucleotides, the CDR3 is TGTGCCAGTAGTAATCTTCCAGGGGGCACAGATACGCAGTATTTT. Protein product: CASSNLPGGTDTQYF.

The genes are TRBV14 and TRBJ2-7; perhaps D is TRBD1 or TRBD2 (6 bases each). The CDR3 is 15 amino acids. CDR1 SGHDN and CDR2 FVKESK come from the germline V gene. Trimming took off 4 bases at V and 5 bases at J, with 18 bases between the two ends. CDR3 nucleotides: TGTGCCAGCAGCCGACGCTGGGGGGCCGGGAACGAGCAGTACTTC. This codes for CASSRRWGAGNEQYF.

This clone occurred once. The genes are TRBV27 and TRBJ2-5; 8 bases fit TRBD2. V was pared by 6 bases and J by 2 bases, with 11 bases of the junction left unmatched. The CDR3 covers 16 residues. Germline V gene sequence: CDR1 MNHEY, CDR2 SMNVEV (reference sequence). In DNA, the CDR3 is TGTGCCAGCAGCGGGTTAGGAGCGGGAGAACAAGAGACCCAGTACTTC. Its protein product is CASSGLGAGEQETQYF.

This clone was found a few times. Being one base from a much bigger clone, this may be a read error. Different DNA sequences within this sample yield the same CDR3. V gene TRBV19 combines with J gene TRBJ1-1; D perhaps matches TRBD1 (5 bases). Germline CDR1 and CDR2: LNHDA and SQIVND (reference sequence). The V end was cut by 1 base, the J end by 1 base, with 7 bases between. This CDR3 spans 14 amino acids. The CDR3 region is CASSIGRGNTEAFF. CDR3 bases: TGTGCCAGTAGTATAGGTAGGGGGAACACTGAAGCTTTCTTT. The full variable domain, completed using reference TRBV19 and TRBJ1-1, is DGGITQSPKYLFRKEGQNVTLSCEQNLNHDAMYWYRQDPGQGLRLIYYSQIVNDFQKGDIAEGYSVSREKKESFPLTVTSAQKNPTAFYLCASSIGRGNTEAFFGQGTRLTVV.

This clone was seen just once. CDR3 protein: CASSPPDRYNEQFF. The DNA of the CDR3 is TGTGCCAGCAGTCCCCCAGACAGGTACAATGAGCAGTTCTTC. The chain has TRBV9 and TRBJ2-1; weak D call: TRBD1 (6 bases). Between the trimmed V and J ends, which lost 5 bases and 4 bases, there was a span of 13 bases. This CDR3 region has 14 residues. Germline lookup yields CDR1 SGDLS and CDR2 YYNGEE.

V gene TRBV28 combines with J gene TRBJ1-2; D gene uncertain. V lost 2 bases to trimming and J lost 7 bases, with 11 bases between them. This CDR3 region has 13 residues. Germline lookup yields CDR1 MDHEN and CDR2 SYDVKM. CDR3 nucleotides: TGTGCCAGCAGTTTAGGTGGAACCGCTGGCTACACCTTC. Translation gives CASSLGGTAGYTF.

This rearrangement joins TRBV5-1 to TRBJ2-5, with D perhaps assigned TRBD1 or TRBD2 (7 bases each). The germline V gene encodes CDR1 SGHRS and CDR2 YFSETQ. The V end lost 3 bases, the J end lost 5 bases, and 17 bases lay between the germline ends. The CDR3 totals 15 residues. The CDR3 sequence is CASSSSGTATETQYF. The CDR3 coding sequence is TGCGCCAGCAGCTCGAGCGGGACAGCTACGGAGACCCAGTACTTC.

V gene TRBV11-2 combines with J gene TRBJ2-7, with D unclear. The CDR3 length is 17 residues. Germline CDR1 is SGHAT and CDR2 is FQNNGV. Trimming removed 2 bases from V and 6 bases from J, with 23 bases in between. The CDR3 DNA reads TGTGCCAGCAGCTTATCCCTGAGAATGAGAACAGTTGGCGAGCAGTACTTC. Amino acids: CASSLSLRMRTVGEQYF.

This clone was detected only once. The chain joins TRBV7-6 to TRBJ1-2; D may be TRBD1 (5 bases). Germline assignment: CDR1 SGHVS and CDR2 FNYEAQ. V lost 1 base and J lost 7, with 13 bases in between. This CDR3 is built from 14 residues. In DNA, the CDR3 is TGTGCCAGCAGCTTAGACCTACGGGGGAGTGGCTACACCTTC. It specifies CASSLDLRGSGYTF.

This CDR3 reads CASSHRTGRGRELFF. The CDR3 DNA follows: TGTGCCAGCAGCCACCGGACAGGGAGGGGCCGGGAGCTGTTTTTT. This chain uses TRBV7-9 with TRBJ2-2, with D maybe TRBD1 (8 bases). Germline lookup yields CDR1 SEHNR and CDR2 FQNEAQ (reference sequence). The germline V and J ends were trimmed by 5 bases and 9 bases, with 19 bases remaining between them. CDR3 length equals 15 residues.

The chain combines TRBV30 with TRBJ2-1; TRBD2 might be the D (6 bases). Germline V CDR1 and CDR2: GTSNPN, SVGIG (reference sequence). The CDR3 consists of 16 residues. V shed 2 bases and J shed 0 bases, with 14 bases lying between them. This chain's CDR3 is CAWSPLVGGSYNEQFF. The CDR3, as DNA: TGTGCCTGGAGTCCCCTAGTGGGGGGCTCCTACAATGAGCAGTTCTTC.

V gene TRBV5-1 combines with J gene TRBJ2-5; D might be TRBD1 (6 bases). The J call may be faulty, since TRBJ2-7 better matches the DNA end. This CDR3 contains 16 residues. Looked up from germline, CDR1 is SGHRS and CDR2 is YFSETQ. DNA for the CDR3: TGCGCCAGCAGCTTGTATCTGGGGGCGAGCCAGTACGAGCAGTACTTC. As protein: CASSLYLGASQYEQYF.

The chain recombines TRBV11-3 with TRBJ2-1; the D gene is possibly TRBD2 (6 bases). The V end was cut by 0 bases, the J end by 7 bases, with 16 bases between. The CDR3 loop spans 16 amino acids. Germline values: CDR1 SGHNT, CDR2 YENEEA. DNA of the CDR3: TGTGCCAGCAGCTTAGAGGAGGTACTAGCCAATAATGAGCAGTTCTTC. This translates into CASSLEEVLANNEQFF.

On this clone: A junction boundary mismatches the germline segment, possibly from a read error. The J gene is TRBJ1-2, the V gene TRBV28; unclear D gene. This CDR3 comprises 10 residues. Germline loops: CDR1 MDHEN, CDR2 SYDVKM. The CDR3 DNA reads TGTGCCAGCAGTTCCGGGCCCTCCTTCTTC. Amino acids: CASSSGPSFF.

The chain recombines TRBV29-1 with TRBJ2-3; TRBD1 aligns across 9 bases. The germline gives CDR1 SQVTM, CDR2 ANQGSEA. The V segment lost 4 bases and the J segment 0 bases; nucleotides outside the gene matches: 8. The CDR3 is 16 residues long. As DNA, the CDR3 is TGCAGCGTTGGCGTCGGGACAGGGCACAGCACAGATACGCAGTATTTT. This translates into CSVGVGTGHSTDTQYF.

This clone was detected once. This sequence joins TRBV5-1 and TRBJ2-1; 15 bases are shared with TRBD2. CDR1 SGHRS and CDR2 YFSETQ come from the germline V gene. With V trimmed by 3 bases and J by 2 bases, 6 bases remained unmatched. There are 18 residues in the CDR3. The chain's CDR3 is CASSWTSGRASAYNEQFF. CDR3 in DNA: TGCGCCAGCAGCTGGACTAGCGGGAGGGCCTCGGCCTACAATGAGCAGTTCTTC.

This sequence joins TRBV11-3 and TRBJ1-1, with D tentatively TRBD1 (5 bases). With 1 base removed from V and 4 bases from J, the gap between germline ends came to 16 bases. CDR3 length: 16 residues. The germline gives CDR1 SGHNT, CDR2 YENEEA. The CDR3 loop reads CASSLGRGRGGTEAFF. DNA for the CDR3: TGTGCCAGCAGCTTAGGTCGGGGAAGGGGAGGCACTGAAGCTTTCTTT.

V and J are TRBV25-1 and TRBJ2-3; D is undetermined. CDR3 length equals 14 residues. V lost 7 bases, J lost 0 bases, and 11 bases lay in between. Germline CDR1 reads MGHDK; CDR2 reads SYGVNS. Here the CDR3 reads CASNDVGSTDTQYF. The CDR3 region has the DNA TGTGCCAGCAACGACGTTGGGAGCACAGATACGCAGTATTTT. Full variable domain (missing parts from reference TRBV25-1 and TRBJ2-3): EADIYQTPRYLVIGTGKKITLECSQTMGHDKMYWYQQDPGMELHLIHYSYGVNSTEKGDLSSESTVSRIRTEHFPLTLESARPSHTSQYLCASNDVGSTDTQYFGPGTRLTVL.

This chain joins TRBV6-5 and TRBJ2-3, with D possibly matching TRBD1 (5 bases). CDR1 and CDR2 from the germline V gene are MNHEY and SVGAGI. This CDR3 is built from 15 residues. The V end was cut by 5 bases, the J end by 2 bases, with 14 bases between. CDR3 region: CASSPWTRNTDTQYF. CDR3 coding DNA: TGTGCCAGCAGTCCATGGACAAGAAACACAGATACGCAGTATTTT.

In nucleotides, the CDR3 is TGTGCCAGCACGCTAGCTGGGGCCAACGTCCTGACTTTC. This sequence encodes CASTLAGANVLTF. The chain has TRBV7-9 and TRBJ2-6, with D unresolved. CDR1 and CDR2 from the germline V gene are SEHNR and FQNEAQ (reference sequence). V shed 7 bases and J shed 2 bases, with 6 bases lying between them. This CDR3 has 13 amino acids. Filled out from reference TRBV7-9 and TRBJ2-6, the complete variable domain reads DTGVSQNPRHKITKRGQNVTFRCDPISEHNRLYWYRQTLGQGPEFLTYFQNEAQLEKSRLLSDRFSAERPKGSFSTLEIQRTEQGDSAMYLCASTLAGANVLTFGAGSRLTVL.

The V and J genes are TRBV11-2 and TRBJ2-1; D remains unclear. This CDR3 has 14 amino acids. Germline-derived CDR1 and CDR2 are SGHAT and FQNNGV. The V gene lost 1 base and the J gene lost 1 base, with 5 bases spanning the gap. CDR3 in amino acids: CASSLGSSYNEQFF. In nucleotides, the CDR3 is TGTGCCAGCAGCTTAGGGAGTTCCTACAATGAGCAGTTCTTC.

Concerning this clone itself: Other nucleotide sequences in the sample specify the same CDR3. The genes are TRBV5-1 and TRBJ1-2; a possible D gene is TRBD1 (6 bases). From germline, CDR1 is SGHRS and CDR2 YFSETQ. This CDR3 spans 14 amino acids. Trimming stripped 3 bases from V and 0 bases from J, with 9 bases between. Here the CDR3 reads CASSSRTANYGYTF. CDR3 in DNA: TGCGCCAGCAGCTCTAGGACAGCTAACTATGGCTACACCTTC.

The chain links TRBV28 to TRBJ1-4; maybe TRBD1 (5 bases). CDR3 length: 16 amino acids. Per germline, CDR1 MDHEN and CDR2 SYDVKM. Between the trimmed V and J ends, which lost 7 bases and 1 base, there was a span of 16 bases. The CDR3 region has the DNA TGTGCCAGCAACGACCCACGCGGGGGAACTAATGAAAAACTGTTTTTT. Translating it yields CASNDPRGGTNEKLFF. Full variable domain (remainder filled in from reference TRBV28 and TRBJ1-4): DVKVTQSSRYLVKRTGEKVFLECVQDMDHENMFWYRQDPGLGLRLIYFSYDVKMKEKGDIPEGYSVSREKKERFSLILESASTNQTSMYLCASNDPRGGTNEKLFFGSGTQLSVL.

This chain uses TRBV30 with TRBJ2-2, with 9 bases matching TRBD1. Germline CDR1 is GTSNPN and CDR2 is SVGIG (reference sequence). The CDR3 has 13 amino acids. This CDR3 is CVGTGKYTGELFF. The CDR3 DNA follows: TGTGTCGGGACAGGGAAGTACACCGGGGAGCTGTTTTTT.

V and J are TRBV6-5 and TRBJ2-7; no reliable D call. The CDR3 contains 14 residues. The germline V and J ends were trimmed by 0 bases and 5 bases, with 11 bases remaining between them. Germline loops: CDR1 MNHEY, CDR2 SVGAGI. The CDR3 loop reads CASSYSTRGHEQYF. The CDR3 DNA reads as TGTGCCAGCAGTTACTCAACAAGAGGTCACGAGCAGTACTTC.

The chain employs TRBV27 and TRBJ2-3; no firm D call. Germline V CDR1 and CDR2: MNHEY, SMNVEV (reference sequence). The CDR3 extends over 14 amino acids. V lost 2 bases, J lost 0 bases, and 6 bases lay in between. CDR3 coding DNA: TGTGCCAGCAGTTTAGATTCTAGCACAGATACGCAGTATTTT. This translates into CASSLDSSTDTQYF.

This chain uses TRBV11-2 with TRBJ1-1, with D perhaps matching TRBD1 (6 bases). V lost 0 bases to trimming and J lost 1 base, with 9 bases between them. Germline V gene data show CDR1 as SGHAT and CDR2 as FQNNGV. This CDR3 is built from 15 residues. CDR3 in amino acids: CASSLDRGQNTEAFF. CDR3 DNA sequence: TGTGCCAGCAGCTTAGATCGGGGGCAGAACACTGAAGCTTTCTTT. The whole variable domain, filled in from reference TRBV11-2 and TRBJ1-1, reads EAGVAQSPRYKIIEKRQSVAFWCNPISGHATLYWYQQILGQGPKLLIQFQNNGVVDDSQLPKDRFSAERLKGVDSTLKIQPAKLEDSAVYLCASSLDRGQNTEAFFGQGTRLTVV.

The V gene is TRBV15, the J gene TRBJ2-3; 7 bases are a match to TRBD2. The CDR3 runs to 15 residues. Germline V gene data show CDR1 as LNHNV and CDR2 as YYDKDF (reference sequence). Unmatched junction bases numbered 4, after V lost 0 bases and J lost 4 bases. The CDR3 here is CATSREGGSADTQYF. The CDR3 DNA sequence: TGTGCCACCAGCAGAGAGGGCGGGAGTGCAGATACGCAGTATTTT.